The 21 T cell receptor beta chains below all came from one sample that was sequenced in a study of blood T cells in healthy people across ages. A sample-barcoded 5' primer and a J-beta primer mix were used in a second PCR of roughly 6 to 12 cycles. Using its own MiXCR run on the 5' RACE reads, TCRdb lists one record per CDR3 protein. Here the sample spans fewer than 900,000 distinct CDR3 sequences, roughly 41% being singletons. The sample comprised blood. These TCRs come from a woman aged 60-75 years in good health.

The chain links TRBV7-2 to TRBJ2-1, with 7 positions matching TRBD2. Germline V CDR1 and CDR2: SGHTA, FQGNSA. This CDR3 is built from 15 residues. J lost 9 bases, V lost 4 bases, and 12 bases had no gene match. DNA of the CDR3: TGTGCCAGCAGCTCTAGCGGATCTCCCCTAGGTGAGCAGTTCTTC. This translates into CASSSSGSPLGEQFF. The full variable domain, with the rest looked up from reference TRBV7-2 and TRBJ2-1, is GAGVSQSPSNKVTEKGKDVELRCDPISGHTALYWYRQSLGQGLEFLIYFQGNSAPDKSGLPSDRFSAERTGGSVSTLTIQRTQQEDSAVYLCASSSSGSPLGEQFFGPGTRLTVL.

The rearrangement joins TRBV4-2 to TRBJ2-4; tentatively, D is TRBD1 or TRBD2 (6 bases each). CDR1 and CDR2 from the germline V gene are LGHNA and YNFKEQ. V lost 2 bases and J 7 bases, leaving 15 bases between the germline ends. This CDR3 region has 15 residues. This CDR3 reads CASSQIGGGWNIQYF. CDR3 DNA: TGTGCCAGCAGCCAAATTGGAGGGGGTTGGAACATTCAGTACTTC.

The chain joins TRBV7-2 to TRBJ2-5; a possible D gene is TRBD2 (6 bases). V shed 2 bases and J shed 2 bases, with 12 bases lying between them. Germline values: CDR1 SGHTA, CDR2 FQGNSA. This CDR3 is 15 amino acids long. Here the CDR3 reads CASSLSVTRQETQYF. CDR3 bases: TGTGCCAGCAGCTTAAGTGTGACTAGGCAAGAGACCCAGTACTTC.

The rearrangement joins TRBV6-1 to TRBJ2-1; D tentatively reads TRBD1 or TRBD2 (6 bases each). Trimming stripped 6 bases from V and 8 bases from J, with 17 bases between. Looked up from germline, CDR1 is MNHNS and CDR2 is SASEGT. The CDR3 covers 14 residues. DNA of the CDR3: TGTGCCAGCAGGCCGGGGGCTAATCCTCATGAGCAGTTCTTC. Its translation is CASRPGANPHEQFF.

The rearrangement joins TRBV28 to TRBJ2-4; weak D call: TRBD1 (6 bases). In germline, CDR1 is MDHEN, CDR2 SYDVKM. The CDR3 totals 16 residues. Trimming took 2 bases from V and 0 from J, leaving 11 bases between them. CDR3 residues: CASSLIGQLAKNIQYF. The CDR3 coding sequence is TGTGCCAGCAGTTTAATCGGACAGTTAGCCAAAAACATTCAGTACTTC.

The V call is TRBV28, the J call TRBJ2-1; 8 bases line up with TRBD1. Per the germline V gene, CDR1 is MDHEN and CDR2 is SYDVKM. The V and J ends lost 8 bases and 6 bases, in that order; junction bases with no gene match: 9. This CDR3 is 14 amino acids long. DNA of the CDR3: TGTGCCAGCCTAGGACAGGGTTCTTCCAATGAGCAGTTCTTC. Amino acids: CASLGQGSSNEQFF. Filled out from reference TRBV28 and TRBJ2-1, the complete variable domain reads DVKVTQSSRYLVKRTGEKVFLECVQDMDHENMFWYRQDPGLGLRLIYFSYDVKMKEKGDIPEGYSVSREKKERFSLILESASTNQTSMYLCASLGQGSSNEQFFGPGTRLTVL.

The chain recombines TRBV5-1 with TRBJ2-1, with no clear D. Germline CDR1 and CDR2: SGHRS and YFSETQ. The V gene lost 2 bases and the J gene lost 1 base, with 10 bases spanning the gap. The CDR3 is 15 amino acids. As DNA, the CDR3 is TGCGCCAGCAGCTTCGGCACAAATTCCTACAATGAGCAGTTCTTC. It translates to CASSFGTNSYNEQFF.

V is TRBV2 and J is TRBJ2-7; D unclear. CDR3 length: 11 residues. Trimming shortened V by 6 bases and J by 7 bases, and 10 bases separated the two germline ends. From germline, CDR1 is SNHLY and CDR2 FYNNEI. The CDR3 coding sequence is TGTGCCAGCAGGGTCATATGGGAGCAGTACTTC. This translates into CASRVIWEQYF.

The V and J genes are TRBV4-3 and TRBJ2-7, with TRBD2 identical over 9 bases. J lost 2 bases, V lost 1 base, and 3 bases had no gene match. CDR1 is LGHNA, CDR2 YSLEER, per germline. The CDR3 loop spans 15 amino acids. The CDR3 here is CASSQGAGGPYEQYF. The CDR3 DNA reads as TGCGCCAGCAGCCAAGGAGCGGGAGGCCCCTACGAGCAGTACTTC.

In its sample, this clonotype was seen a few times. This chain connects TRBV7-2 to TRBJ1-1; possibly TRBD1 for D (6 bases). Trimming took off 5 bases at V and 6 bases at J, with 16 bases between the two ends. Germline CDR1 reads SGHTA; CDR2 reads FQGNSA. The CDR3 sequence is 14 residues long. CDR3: CASSETGAGSEAFF. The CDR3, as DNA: TGTGCCAGCAGCGAGACGGGGGCTGGGTCTGAAGCTTTCTTT.

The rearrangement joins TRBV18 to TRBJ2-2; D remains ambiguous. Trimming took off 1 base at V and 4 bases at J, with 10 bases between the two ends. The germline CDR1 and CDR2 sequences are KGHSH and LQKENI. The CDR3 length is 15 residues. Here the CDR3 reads CASSPQQHRTGELFF. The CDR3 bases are TGTGCCAGCTCACCACAGCAACACCGCACCGGGGAGCTGTTTTTT.

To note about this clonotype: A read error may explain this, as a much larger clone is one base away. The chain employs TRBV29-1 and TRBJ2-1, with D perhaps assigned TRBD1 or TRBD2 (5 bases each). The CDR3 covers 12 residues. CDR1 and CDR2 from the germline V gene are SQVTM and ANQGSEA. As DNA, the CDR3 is TGCGGGGGTGGCAGGACCTACAATGAGCAGTTCTTC. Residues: CGGGRTYNEQFF.

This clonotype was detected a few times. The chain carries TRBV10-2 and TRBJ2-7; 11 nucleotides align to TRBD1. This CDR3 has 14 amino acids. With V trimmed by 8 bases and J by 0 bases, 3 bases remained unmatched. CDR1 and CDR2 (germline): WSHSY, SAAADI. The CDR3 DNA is TGCGCCAGCCTGGACAGGGGGCCCTCCTACGAGCAGTACTTC. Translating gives CASLDRGPSYEQYF.

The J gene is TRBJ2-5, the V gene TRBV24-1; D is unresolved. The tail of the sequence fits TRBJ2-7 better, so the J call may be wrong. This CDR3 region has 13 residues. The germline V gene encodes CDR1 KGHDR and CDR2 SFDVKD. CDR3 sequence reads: CATSVGAYYEQYF. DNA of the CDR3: TGTGCCACCAGTGTGGGCGCCTACTACGAGCAGTACTTC.

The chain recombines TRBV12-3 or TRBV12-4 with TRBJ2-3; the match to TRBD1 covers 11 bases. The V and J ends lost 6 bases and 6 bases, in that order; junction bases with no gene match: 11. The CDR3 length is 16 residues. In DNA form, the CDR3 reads TGTGCCAGCAGCCCCACACAAGGACAGGGGGCGGATACGCAGTATTTT. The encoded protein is CASSPTQGQGADTQYF.

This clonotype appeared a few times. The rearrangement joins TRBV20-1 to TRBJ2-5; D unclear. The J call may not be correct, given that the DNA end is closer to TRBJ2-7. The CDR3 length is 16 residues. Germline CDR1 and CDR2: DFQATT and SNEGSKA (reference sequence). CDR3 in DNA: TGCAGTGCTAGGGCCCGTGGACCGTCCCTATGGCTCGAGCAGTACTTC. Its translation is CSARARGPSLWLEQYF.

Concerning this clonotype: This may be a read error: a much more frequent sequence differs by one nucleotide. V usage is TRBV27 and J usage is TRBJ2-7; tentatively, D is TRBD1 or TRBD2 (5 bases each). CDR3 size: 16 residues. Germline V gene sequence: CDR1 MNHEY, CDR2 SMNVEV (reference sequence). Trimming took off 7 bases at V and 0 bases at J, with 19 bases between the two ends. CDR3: CASNSPGTSGSYEQYF. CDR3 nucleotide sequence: TGTGCCAGCAATTCCCCGGGGACCAGCGGCTCCTACGAGCAGTACTTC.

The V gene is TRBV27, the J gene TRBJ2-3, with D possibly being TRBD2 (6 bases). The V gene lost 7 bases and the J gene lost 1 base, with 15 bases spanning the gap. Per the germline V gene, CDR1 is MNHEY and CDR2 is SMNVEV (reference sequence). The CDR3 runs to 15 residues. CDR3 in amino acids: CASTPQGGGTDTQYF. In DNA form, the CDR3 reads TGTGCCAGCACCCCTCAAGGCGGGGGCACAGATACGCAGTATTTT.

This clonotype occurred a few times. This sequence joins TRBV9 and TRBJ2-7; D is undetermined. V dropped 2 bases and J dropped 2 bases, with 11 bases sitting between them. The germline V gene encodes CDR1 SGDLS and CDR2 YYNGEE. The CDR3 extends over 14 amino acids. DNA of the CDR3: TGTGCCAGCAGCGTCGCCCAGGAACCCTACGAGCAGTACTTC. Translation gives CASSVAQEPYEQYF.

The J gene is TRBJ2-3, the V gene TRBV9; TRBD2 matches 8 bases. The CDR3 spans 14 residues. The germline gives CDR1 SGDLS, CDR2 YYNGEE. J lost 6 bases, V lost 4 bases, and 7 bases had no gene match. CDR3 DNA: TGTGCCAGCAGCCGGGGGGGCGGTGAGGATACGCAGTATTTT. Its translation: CASSRGGGEDTQYF.

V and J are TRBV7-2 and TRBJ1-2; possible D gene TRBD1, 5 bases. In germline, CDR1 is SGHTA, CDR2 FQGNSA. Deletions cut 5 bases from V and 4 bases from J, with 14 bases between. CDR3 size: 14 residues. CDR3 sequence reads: CASSPSRDSYGYTF. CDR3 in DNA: TGTGCCAGCAGCCCCTCCAGGGATTCCTATGGCTACACCTTC. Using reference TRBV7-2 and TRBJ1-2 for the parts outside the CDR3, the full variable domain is GAGVSQSPSNKVTEKGKDVELRCDPISGHTALYWYRQSLGQGLEFLIYFQGNSAPDKSGLPSDRFSAERTGGSVSTLTIQRTQQEDSAVYLCASSPSRDSYGYTFGSGTRLTVV.